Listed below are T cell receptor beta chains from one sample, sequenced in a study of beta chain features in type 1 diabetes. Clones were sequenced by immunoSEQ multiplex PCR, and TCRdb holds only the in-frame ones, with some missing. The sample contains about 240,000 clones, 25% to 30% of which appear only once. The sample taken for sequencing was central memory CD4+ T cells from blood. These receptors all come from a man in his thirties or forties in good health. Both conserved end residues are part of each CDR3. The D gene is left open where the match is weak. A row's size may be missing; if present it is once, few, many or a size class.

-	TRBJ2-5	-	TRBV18	CASSPTEAGQETQYF	TGTGCCAGCTCTCCAACTGAGGCAGGCCAAGAGACCCAGTACTTC
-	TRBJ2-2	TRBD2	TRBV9	CASSATSGRVGELFF	TGTGCCAGCAGCGCAACTAGCGGGAGAGTCGGGGAGCTGTTTTTT
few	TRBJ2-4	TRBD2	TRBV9	CASSSSGRAKNIQYF	TGTGCCAGCAGTAGTAGCGGGAGAGCCAAAAACATTCAGTACTTC
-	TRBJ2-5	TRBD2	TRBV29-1	CIPLGEERDEQETQYF	TGCATCCCCCTCGGGGAGGAGCGGGACGAACAAGAGACCCAGTACTTC
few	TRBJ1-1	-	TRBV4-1	CASSQSVLMNTEAFF	TGCGCCAGCAGCCAAAGTGTCCTCATGAACACTGAAGCTTTCTTT
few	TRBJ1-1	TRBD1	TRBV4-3	CASSQAWTGNTEAFF	TGCGCCAGCAGCCAAGCTTGGACAGGAAACACTGAAGCTTTCTTT
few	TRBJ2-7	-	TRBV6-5	CASSYRDSYEQYF	TGTGCCAGCAGTTACCGAGACTCTTACGAGCAGTACTTC
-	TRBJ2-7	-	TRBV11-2	CASSGLYEQYF	TGTGCCAGCAGCGGGTTGTACGAGCAGTACTTC
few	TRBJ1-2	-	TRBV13	CASSLKGIEYGYTF	TGTGCCAGCAGCTTAAAGGGGATAGAGTATGGCTACACCTTC
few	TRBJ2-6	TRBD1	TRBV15	CATSRETGDSGANVLTF	TGTGCCACCAGCAGAGAGACAGGGGACTCTGGGGCCAACGTCCTGACTTTC
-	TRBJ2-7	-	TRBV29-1	CSVGSQSDEQYF	TGCAGCGTTGGCTCACAGTCGGACGAGCAGTACTTC
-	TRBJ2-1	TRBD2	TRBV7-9	CASSRTSGDNEQFF	TGTGCCAGCAGCCGGACTAGCGGGGACAATGAGCAGTTCTTC
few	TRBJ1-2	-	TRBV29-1	CSVDSYGYTF	TGCAGCGTTGACAGCTATGGCTACACCTTC
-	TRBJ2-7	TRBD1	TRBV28	CASRTGGFYEQYF	TGTGCCAGCAGGACAGGGGGCTTCTACGAGCAGTACTTC
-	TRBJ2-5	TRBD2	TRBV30	CAWTLHGGGETQYF	TGTGCCTGGACCCTCCACGGGGGGGGAGAGACCCAGTACTTC
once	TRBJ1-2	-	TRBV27	CASGDTTGNYGYTF	TGTGCCAGCGGGGACACGACGGGCAACTATGGCTACACCTTC
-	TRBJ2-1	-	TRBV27	CASKEGQSSYNEQFF	TGTGCCAGCAAGGAAGGACAAAGCTCCTACAATGAGCAGTTCTTC
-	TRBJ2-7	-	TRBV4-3	CASGEGPSYEQYF	TGCGCCAGCGGAGAGGGGCCATCCTACGAGCAGTACTTC
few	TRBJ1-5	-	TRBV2	CASRPQGGGLSNQPQHF	TGTGCCAGCAGGCCTCAGGGAGGGGGACTGAGCAATCAGCCCCAGCATTTT
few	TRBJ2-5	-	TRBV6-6	CASSRRDGRTQYF	TGTGCCAGCAGTCGACGGGACGGTCGGACCCAGTACTTC
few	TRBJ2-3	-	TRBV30	CARGGTDTQYF	TGTGCGAGGGGGGGCACAGATACGCAGTATTTT
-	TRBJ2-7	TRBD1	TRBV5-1	CASSIDRGEQYF	TGCGCCAGCAGCATCGACAGGGGCGAGCAGTACTTC
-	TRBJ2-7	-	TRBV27	CASSFGSGGLGEQYF	TGTGCCAGCAGTTTTGGGAGCGGAGGGCTCGGCGAGCAGTACTTC
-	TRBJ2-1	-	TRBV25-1	CASSESLAGGDEQFF	TGTGCCAGCAGTGAATCCCTAGCAGGAGGCGATGAGCAGTTCTTC
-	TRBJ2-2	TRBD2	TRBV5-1	CASSTGTSGTGELFF	TGCGCCAGCAGCACCGGGACTAGCGGGACCGGGGAGCTGTTTTTT
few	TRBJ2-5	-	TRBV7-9	CASSLLGQETQYF	TGTGCCAGCAGCTTACTAGGGCAAGAGACCCAGTACTTC
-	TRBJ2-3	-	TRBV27	CASGPLGRATDTQYF	TGTGCCAGTGGCCCCCTCGGCAGGGCCACAGATACGCAGTATTTT
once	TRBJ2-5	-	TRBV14	CASSQLQGGGETQYF	TGTGCCAGCAGCCAACTTCAGGGGGGCGGAGAGACCCAGTACTTC
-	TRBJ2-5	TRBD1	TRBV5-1	CASSVGQAAETQYF	TGCGCCAGCAGCGTAGGACAGGCCGCAGAGACCCAGTACTTC
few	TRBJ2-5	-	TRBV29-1	CSVLGTPLGGQETQYF	TGCAGCGTTTTAGGGACTCCCTTAGGTGGGCAAGAGACCCAGTACTTC
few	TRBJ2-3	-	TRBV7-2	CASSRPSTDTQYF	TGTGCCAGCAGCCGGCCGAGCACAGATACGCAGTATTTT
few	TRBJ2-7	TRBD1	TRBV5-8	CASSLVVGGFEQYF	TGTGCCAGCAGCTTGGTCGTAGGGGGCTTCGAGCAGTACTTC
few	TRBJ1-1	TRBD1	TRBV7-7	CASSLDRDTEAFF	TGTGCCAGCAGCCTCGACAGGGACACTGAAGCTTTCTTT
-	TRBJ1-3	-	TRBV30	CARRQGAGNTIYF	TGTGCGCGGAGACAAGGGGCTGGAAACACCATATATTTT
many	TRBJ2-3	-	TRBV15	CATSGPWADTQYF	TGTGCCACCAGCGGACCCTGGGCAGATACGCAGTATTTT
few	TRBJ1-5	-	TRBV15	CATSREGGGDHFGNQPQHF	TGTGCCACCAGCAGAGAAGGCGGGGGCGACCACTTCGGCAATCAGCCCCAGCATTTT
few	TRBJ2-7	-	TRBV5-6	CASSARQQQYF	TGTGCCAGCAGCGCTCGGCAGCAGCAGTACTTC
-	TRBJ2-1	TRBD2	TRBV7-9	CASRDFPGGNEQFF	TGTGCCAGCCGAGATTTCCCGGGGGGCAATGAGCAGTTCTTC
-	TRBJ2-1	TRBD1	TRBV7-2	CASSFRDSYNEQFF	TGTGCCAGCAGCTTCCGGGACAGCTACAATGAGCAGTTCTTC
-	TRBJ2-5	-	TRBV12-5	CASGSAVGPQETQYF	TGTGCTAGTGGTTCCGCTGTAGGACCCCAAGAGACCCAGTACTTC
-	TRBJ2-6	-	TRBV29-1	CSALEHSGANVLTF	TGCAGCGCCCTTGAGCACTCTGGGGCCAACGTCCTGACTTTC
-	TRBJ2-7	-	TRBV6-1	CASSDPGASAYEQYF	TGTGCCAGCAGTGATCCGGGAGCGTCGGCCTACGAGCAGTACTTC
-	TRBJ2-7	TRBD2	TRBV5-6	CASSKGLAGPSYEQYF	TGTGCCAGCAGCAAAGGACTAGCGGGCCCCTCCTACGAGCAGTACTTC
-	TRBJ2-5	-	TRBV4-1	CASSQRTRQTQYF	TGCGCCAGCAGCCAACGGACCAGGCAGACCCAGTACTTC
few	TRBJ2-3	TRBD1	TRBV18	CASSADRARSTDTQYF	TGTGCCAGCTCAGCCGACAGGGCACGAAGCACAGATACGCAGTATTTT
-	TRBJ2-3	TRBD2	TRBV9	CASSVGNSGTDTQYF	TGTGCCAGCAGCGTAGGGAATAGCGGGACAGATACGCAGTATTTT
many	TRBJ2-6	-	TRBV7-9	CASSLGAAGANVLTF	TGTGCCAGCAGCTTAGGGGCAGCTGGGGCCAACGTCCTGACTTTC
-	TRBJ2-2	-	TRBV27	CASSLRGTGELFF	TGTGCCAGCAGTTTAAGGGGCACCGGGGAGCTGTTTTTT
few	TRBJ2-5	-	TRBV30	CAWSNRETQYF	TGTGCCTGGAGCAATCGAGAGACCCAGTACTTC
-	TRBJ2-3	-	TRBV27	CASSSLGGRTDTQYF	TGTGCCAGCAGTTCCCTTGGGGGGCGTACAGATACGCAGTATTTT
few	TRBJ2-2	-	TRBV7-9	CASSLTEPTGELFF	TGTGCCAGCAGCCTGACAGAGCCCACCGGGGAGCTGTTTTTT
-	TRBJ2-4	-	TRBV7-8	CASSFRGSDIQYF	TGTGCCAGCAGCTTCCGGGGTTCGGACATTCAGTACTTC
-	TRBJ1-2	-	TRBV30	CAWTGGYGYTF	TGTGCCTGGACCGGGGGTTATGGCTACACCTTC
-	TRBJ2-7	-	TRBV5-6	CASSYRDWEQYF	TGTGCCAGCAGCTACAGGGATTGGGAGCAGTACTTC
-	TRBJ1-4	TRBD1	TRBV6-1	CASLTGAYGEKLFF	TGTGCCAGTCTGACAGGGGCATATGGTGAAAAACTGTTTTTT